This T cell receptor beta chain was documented in a study of T cell repertoires in cytomegalovirus infection. Study summary: Both CMV infection and a matching HLA type were indicated by public TCR beta signatures.

The V end lost 1 base, the J end lost 4 bases, and 8 bases lay between the germline ends. In germline, CDR1 is KGHSH, CDR2 LQKENI. The CDR3 runs to 14 residues. From the reads, TCRdb called clonotypes with MiXCR, one entry per CDR3 protein. The table includes about 460,000 distinct CDR3 sequences, 11% detected once. The sample was PBMCs. The sequence was collected from a human donor in good health (CMV status not recorded). Some clones in this sample may be carry-over from other donors' samples. The chain carries TRBV18 and TRBJ1-3; D call uncertain. The CDR3 DNA sequence: TGTGCCAGCTCACCACGTGCCGAGGGAAACACCATATATTTT. It codes for CASSPRAEGNTIYF.